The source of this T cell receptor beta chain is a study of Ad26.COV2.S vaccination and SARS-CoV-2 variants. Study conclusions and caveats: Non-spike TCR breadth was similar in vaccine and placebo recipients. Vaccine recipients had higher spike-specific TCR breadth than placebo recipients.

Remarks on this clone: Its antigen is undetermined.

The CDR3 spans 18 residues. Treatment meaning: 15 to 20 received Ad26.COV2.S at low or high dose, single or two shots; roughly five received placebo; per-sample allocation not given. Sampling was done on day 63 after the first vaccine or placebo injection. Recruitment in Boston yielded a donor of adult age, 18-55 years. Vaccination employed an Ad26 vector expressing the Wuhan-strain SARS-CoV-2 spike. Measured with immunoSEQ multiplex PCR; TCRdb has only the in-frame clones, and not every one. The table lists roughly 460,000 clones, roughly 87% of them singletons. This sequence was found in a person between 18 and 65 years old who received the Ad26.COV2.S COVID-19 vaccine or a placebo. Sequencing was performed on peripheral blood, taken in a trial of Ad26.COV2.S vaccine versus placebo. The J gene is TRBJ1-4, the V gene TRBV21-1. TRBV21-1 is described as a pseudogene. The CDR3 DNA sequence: TGTGCCACAAATTTCCGGGCTCAACGACTCCCAACTAATGAAAAACTGTTTTTT. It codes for CATNFRAQRLPTNEKLFF.